The clone carrying this TCR beta chain appeared a few times. The antigen remains unidentified. This sample is drawn from a study of response to subunit inactivated influenza vaccine. Regarding the study as a whole: Authors suggested that a seasonal influenza vaccination recruits few new T cells each time.

The CDR3 is made up of 14 amino acids. Germline loops: CDR1 MNHEY, CDR2 SMNVEV (reference sequence). The V end lost 1 base, the J end lost 5 bases, and 9 bases lay between the germline ends. Each CDR3 protein is one row after TCRdb ran MiXCR on the RT-PCR reads. The data contain 560,000 or so distinct CDR3 sequences, 7.6% of them singletons. Sequencing was performed on PBMCs from blood, taken roughly 24 months after vaccination. The sequence came from a man aged 50 to 69 who received an inactivated influenza vaccine. V gene TRBV27 combines with J gene TRBJ2-1; no clear D. The CDR3 DNA is TGTGCCAGCAGTTTATTGAACAGTCACAATGAGCAGTTCTTC. Translating it yields CASSLLNSHNEQFF.